This TCR beta chain stems from a study of blood T cell repertoires in COVID-19. Study-wide context: The origin of the acute and convalescent COVID-19 samples was the United States, Italy and Spain. Nucleic acid was either cDNA or gDNA, and it came from T cells, B-cell-depleted T cells, or PBMCs.

From germline, CDR1 is LNHNV and CDR2 YYDKDF (reference sequence). J lost 3 bases, V lost 6 bases, and 5 bases had no gene match. This CDR3 region has 14 residues. Only in-frame clones appear in the TCRdb table, and some are missing; sequencing was by immunoSEQ multiplex PCR. The sample has approximately 100,000 clones; 75% to 90% are singletons. V is TRBV15 and J is TRBJ1-5; 7 bases are shared with TRBD1. Sequenced input: peripheral blood. The clonotype comes from a woman in her 70s with active or convalescent COVID-19. The CDR3 DNA reads as TGTGCCACCAGTCGGGACAGTAACAATCAGCCCCAGCATTTT. Protein sequence: CATSRDSNNQPQHF.